This T cell receptor beta chain came from a study of long-term antiretroviral therapy in people with HIV. With survey level as its setting, the immunoSEQ assay was v3.0. Using immunoSEQ multiplex PCR, the repertoire was profiled, and TCRdb retains in-frame clones only, with some absent. The sample consists of some 22,000 clones, around 83% of them appearing once. This CDR3 has 16 amino acids. V lost 2 bases to trimming and J lost 4 bases, with 15 bases between them. From germline, CDR1 is SGHTA and CDR2 FQGNSA. The receptor was derived from a man in his forties or fifties with HIV. The chain carries TRBV7-2 and TRBJ1-3; D perhaps matches TRBD1 (6 bases). The specimen was unsorted PBMCs, collected 0.4 years after starting antiretroviral therapy. The CDR3 is CASSLNPGAGGNTIYF. For the CDR3, the DNA is TGTGCCAGCAGCTTAAATCCGGGGGCGGGAGGAAACACCATATATTTT.